The entry that follows covers one T cell receptor (beta chain) sequence. These data belong to a study of blood T cell repertoires in COVID-19. Sequenced by immunoSEQ multiplex PCR; TCRdb stores in-frame clones only, minus some. The table lists more than 200,000 clones, approximately 80% of them singletons, with approximately 4% in the top ten. The CDR3 is made up of 13 amino acids. The germline gives CDR1 MDHEN, CDR2 SYDVKM. Trimming removed 3 bases at V and 4 bases at J, with 9 bases between. Sequencing input: peripheral blood. V and J are TRBV28 and TRBJ1-1, with D uncertain. The origin of this receptor is a woman between 40 and 55 years old with active or convalescent COVID-19. This CDR3 is CASSFGVGTEAFF. Here the CDR3 DNA reads TGTGCCAGCAGTTTCGGGGTGGGCACTGAAGCTTTCTTT. The whole variable domain, remainder taken from reference TRBV28 and TRBJ1-1, is DVKVTQSSRYLVKRTGEKVFLECVQDMDHENMFWYRQDPGLGLRLIYFSYDVKMKEKGDIPEGYSVSREKKERFSLILESASTNQTSMYLCASSFGVGTEAFFGQGTRLTVV.